This paragraph covers one T cell receptor (beta chain) sequence. The sample is drawn from a study of blood T cell repertoires in COVID-19. Study-level information: The study drew acute and convalescent COVID-19 samples from the United States, Italy and Spain.

The V segment lost 6 bases and the J segment 4 bases; nucleotides outside the gene matches: 4. The CDR3 runs to 14 residues. CDR1 is MNHNY, CDR2 SVGAGI, per germline (reference sequence). As processed by the authors: The authors estimated nucleated cell counts from reference gene primer amplification. Only in-frame clones appear in the TCRdb table, and some are missing; sequencing was by immunoSEQ multiplex PCR. D and trimming were read from the DNA, whereas the V and J calls and clone size are those reported in that table. The profile shows over 85,000 clones, roughly 90% of them singletons. The TCR was taken from a male donor with acute or convalescent COVID-19. Material for sequencing was peripheral blood. The rearrangement uses TRBV6-6 and TRBJ1-4; 8 bases line up with TRBD1. This CDR3 is CASSLQGVNEKLFF. The DNA of the CDR3 is TGTGCCAGCAGCTTACAGGGGGTTAATGAAAAACTGTTTTTT.